What follows is one TCR beta chain and its context. Germline CDR1 reads SGDLS; CDR2 reads YYNGEE. The CDR3 consists of 13 residues. Deletions cut 0 bases from V and 6 bases from J, with 9 bases between. Data came from immunoSEQ multiplex PCR; TCRdb stores just in-frame clones and leaves some out. The data contain 99,000 or so clones, roughly 80% of them singletons. This specimen belongs to a study of blood T cell repertoires in COVID-19. Across the whole study: T cells, B-cell-depleted T cells, or PBMCs provided the cDNA or gDNA that served as material.

The gene calls are TRBV9 and TRBJ1-1, with a tentative D call TRBD1 (5 bases). The sequence came from a woman between 65 and 79 years old with acute or convalescent COVID-19. Material for sequencing was peripheral blood. CDR3 sequence (DNA): TGTGCCAGCAGCGTAGTCGGGGGGGCTGAAGCTTTCTTT. Its translation is CASSVVGGAEAFF.